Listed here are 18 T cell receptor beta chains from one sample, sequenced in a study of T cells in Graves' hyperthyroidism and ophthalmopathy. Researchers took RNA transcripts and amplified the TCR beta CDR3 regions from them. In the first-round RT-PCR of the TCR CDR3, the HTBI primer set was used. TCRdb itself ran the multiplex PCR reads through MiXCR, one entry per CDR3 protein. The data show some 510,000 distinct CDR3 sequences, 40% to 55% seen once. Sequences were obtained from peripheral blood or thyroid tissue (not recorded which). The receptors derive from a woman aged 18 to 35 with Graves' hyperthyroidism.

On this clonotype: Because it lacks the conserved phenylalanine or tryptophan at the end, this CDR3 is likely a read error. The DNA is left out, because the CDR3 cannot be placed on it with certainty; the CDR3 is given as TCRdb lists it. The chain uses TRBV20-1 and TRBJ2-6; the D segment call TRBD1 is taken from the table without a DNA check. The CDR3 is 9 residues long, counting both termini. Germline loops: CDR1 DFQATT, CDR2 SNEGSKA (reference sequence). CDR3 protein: CSASPQGTS.

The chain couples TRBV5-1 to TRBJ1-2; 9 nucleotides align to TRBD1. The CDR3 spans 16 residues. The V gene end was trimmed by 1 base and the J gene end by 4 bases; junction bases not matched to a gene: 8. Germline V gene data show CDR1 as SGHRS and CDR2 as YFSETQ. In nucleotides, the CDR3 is TGCGCCAGCAGCTTGTTGGGGGACAGGGTCGGCTATGGCTACACCTTC. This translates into CASSLLGDRVGYGYTF. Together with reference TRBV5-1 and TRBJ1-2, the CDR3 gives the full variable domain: KAGVTQTPRYLIKTRGQQVTLSCSPISGHRSVSWYQQTPGQGLQFLFEYFSETQRNKGNFPGRFSGRQFSNSRSEMNVSTLELGDSALYLCASSLLGDRVGYGYTFGSGTRLTVV.

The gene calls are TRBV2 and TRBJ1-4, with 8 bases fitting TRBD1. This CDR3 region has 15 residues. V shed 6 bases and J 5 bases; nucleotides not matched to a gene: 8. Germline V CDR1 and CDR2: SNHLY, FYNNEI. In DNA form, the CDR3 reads TGTGCCAGCAGCCCCGGGACAGGACGGAATGAAAAACTGTTTTTT. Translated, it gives CASSPGTGRNEKLFF.

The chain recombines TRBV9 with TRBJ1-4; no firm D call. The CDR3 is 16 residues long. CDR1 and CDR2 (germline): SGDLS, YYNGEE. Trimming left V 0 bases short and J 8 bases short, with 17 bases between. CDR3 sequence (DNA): TGTGCCAGCAGCGTAGGTGCAGCCCTAAACCGGGAAAAACTGTTTTTT. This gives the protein CASSVGAALNREKLFF.

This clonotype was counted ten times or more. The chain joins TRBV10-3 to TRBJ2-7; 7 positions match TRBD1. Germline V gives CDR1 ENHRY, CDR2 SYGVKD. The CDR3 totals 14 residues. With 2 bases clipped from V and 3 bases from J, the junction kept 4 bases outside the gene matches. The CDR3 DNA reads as TGTGCCATCAGTGAGGCCCGGGACAGCTACGAGCAGTACTTC. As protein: CAISEARDSYEQYF.

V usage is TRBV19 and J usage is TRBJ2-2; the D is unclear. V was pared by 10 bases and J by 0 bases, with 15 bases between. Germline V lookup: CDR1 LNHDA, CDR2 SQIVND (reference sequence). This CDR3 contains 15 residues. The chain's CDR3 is CATNIAGSNTGELFF. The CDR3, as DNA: TGTGCCACTAACATAGCTGGGTCGAACACCGGGGAGCTGTTTTTT.

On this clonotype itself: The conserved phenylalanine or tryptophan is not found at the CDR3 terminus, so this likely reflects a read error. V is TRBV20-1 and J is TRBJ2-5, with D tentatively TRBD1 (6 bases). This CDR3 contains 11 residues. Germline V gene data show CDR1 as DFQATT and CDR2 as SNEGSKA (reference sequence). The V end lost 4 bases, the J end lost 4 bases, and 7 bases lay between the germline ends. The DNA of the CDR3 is TGCAGTGCTACCAGGGGAGAGACCCAGTACTAC. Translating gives CSATRGETQYY.

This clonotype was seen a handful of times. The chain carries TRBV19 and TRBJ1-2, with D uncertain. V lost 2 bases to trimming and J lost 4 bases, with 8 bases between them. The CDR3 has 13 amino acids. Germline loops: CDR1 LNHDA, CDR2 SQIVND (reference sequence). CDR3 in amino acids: CASSIQEIYGYTF. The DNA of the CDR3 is TGTGCCAGTAGTATACAGGAAATCTATGGCTACACCTTC.

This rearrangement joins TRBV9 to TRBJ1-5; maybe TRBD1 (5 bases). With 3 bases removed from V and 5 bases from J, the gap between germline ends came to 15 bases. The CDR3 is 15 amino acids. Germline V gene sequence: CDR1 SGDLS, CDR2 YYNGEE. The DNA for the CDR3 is TGTGCCAGCAGCGCAGAATGGGGGGGGGATCAGCCCCAGCATTTT. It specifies CASSAEWGGDQPQHF.

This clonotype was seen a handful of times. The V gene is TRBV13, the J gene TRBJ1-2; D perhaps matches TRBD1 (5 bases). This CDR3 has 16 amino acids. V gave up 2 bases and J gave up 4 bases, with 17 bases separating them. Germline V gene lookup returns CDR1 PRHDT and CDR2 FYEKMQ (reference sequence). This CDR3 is CASSLSLWTTLYGYTF. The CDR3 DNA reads TGTGCCAGCAGCTTAAGTCTGTGGACAACTCTCTATGGCTACACCTTC.

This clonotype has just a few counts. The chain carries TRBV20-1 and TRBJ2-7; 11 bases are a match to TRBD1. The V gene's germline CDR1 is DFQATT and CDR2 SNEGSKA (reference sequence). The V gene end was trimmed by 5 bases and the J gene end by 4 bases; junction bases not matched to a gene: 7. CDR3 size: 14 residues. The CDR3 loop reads CSARSGTGGYEQYF. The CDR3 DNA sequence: TGCAGTGCTCGGTCCGGGACAGGGGGTTACGAGCAGTACTTC.

Here the CDR3 reads CASRVGRDYGYTF. The CDR3 DNA reads TGTGCCAGCAGGGTGGGCAGGGACTATGGCTACACCTTC. This chain connects TRBV7-2 to TRBJ1-2, with D tentatively TRBD1 (5 bases). CDR1 SGHTA and CDR2 FQGNSA come from the germline V gene. This CDR3 has 13 amino acids. Between the trimmed V and J ends, which lost 6 bases and 3 bases, there was a span of 11 bases. Supplemented by reference TRBV7-2 and TRBJ1-2, the full variable domain reads GAGVSQSPSNKVTEKGKDVELRCDPISGHTALYWYRQSLGQGLEFLIYFQGNSAPDKSGLPSDRFSAERTGGSVSTLTIQRTQQEDSAVYLCASRVGRDYGYTFGSGTRLTVV.

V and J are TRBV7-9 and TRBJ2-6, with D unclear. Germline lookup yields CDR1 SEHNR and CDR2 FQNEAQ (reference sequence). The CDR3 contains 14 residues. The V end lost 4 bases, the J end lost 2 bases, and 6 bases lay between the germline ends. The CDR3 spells CASSSPTGANVLTF. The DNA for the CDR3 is TGTGCCAGCAGCTCACCCACTGGGGCCAACGTCCTGACTTTC.

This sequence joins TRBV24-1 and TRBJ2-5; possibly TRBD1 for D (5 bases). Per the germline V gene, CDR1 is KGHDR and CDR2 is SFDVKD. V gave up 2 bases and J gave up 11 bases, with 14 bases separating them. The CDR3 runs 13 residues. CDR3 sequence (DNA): TGTGCCACCAGTGATTCAGGGTGGCCCCGGCAGTACTTC. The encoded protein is CATSDSGWPRQYF.

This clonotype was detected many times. CDR3 residues: CASSYPHGDYGYTF. DNA for the CDR3: TGTGCCAGCAGTTACCCACACGGTGACTATGGCTACACCTTC. The V gene is TRBV6-6, the J gene TRBJ1-2; no reliable D call. Looked up from germline, CDR1 is MNHNY and CDR2 is SVGAGI (reference sequence). V lost 2 bases to trimming and J lost 3 bases, with 10 bases between them. This CDR3 contains 14 residues.

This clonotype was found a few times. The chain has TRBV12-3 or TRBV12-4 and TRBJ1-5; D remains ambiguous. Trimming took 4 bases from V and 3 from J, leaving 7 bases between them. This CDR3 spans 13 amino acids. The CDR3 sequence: CASSSGTNQPQHF. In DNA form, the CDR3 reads TGTGCCAGCAGTTCAGGTACCAATCAGCCCCAGCATTTT.

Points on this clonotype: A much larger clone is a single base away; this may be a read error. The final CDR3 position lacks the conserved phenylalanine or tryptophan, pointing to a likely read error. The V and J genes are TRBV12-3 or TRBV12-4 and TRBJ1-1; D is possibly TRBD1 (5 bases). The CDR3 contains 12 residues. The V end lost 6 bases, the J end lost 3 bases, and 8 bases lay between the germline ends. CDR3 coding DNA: TGTGCCAGCAGGACGGGACACACTGAAGCTTTCCTT. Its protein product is CASRTGHTEAFL.

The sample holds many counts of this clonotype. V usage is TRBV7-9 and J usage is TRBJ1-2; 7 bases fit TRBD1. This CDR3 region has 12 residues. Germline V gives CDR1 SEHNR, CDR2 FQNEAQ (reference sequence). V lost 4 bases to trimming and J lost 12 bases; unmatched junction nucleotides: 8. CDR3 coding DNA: TGTGCCAGCAGCTCCGACAGGGTCTCGCACACCTTC. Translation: CASSSDRVSHTF.